The T cell receptor beta chain described here comes from a study of blood T cell repertoires in COVID-19. Study at large: Sites across the United States, Italy and Spain contributed samples from acute and convalescent COVID-19. From T cells, B-cell-depleted T cells, or PBMCs came the material, which was cDNA or gDNA.

Sequenced by immunoSEQ multiplex PCR; TCRdb stores in-frame clones only, minus some. The data show hundreds of thousands of clones, 86% seen once. The Seattle site enrolled patients during active infection and followed them longitudinally. The CDR3 is made up of 15 amino acids. Deletions cut 6 bases from V and 0 bases from J, with 13 bases between. From germline, CDR1 is SGHAT and CDR2 FQDESV (reference sequence). The V gene is TRBV11-1, the J gene TRBJ2-3; D might be TRBD1 (5 bases). Source material: peripheral blood. This TCR was recovered from an older woman with COVID-19, enrolled during active disease. This CDR3 is CASRSQEISTDTQYF. The CDR3 DNA reads TGTGCCAGCAGGTCACAGGAAATTAGCACAGATACGCAGTATTTT. Based on the CDR3 plus reference TRBV11-1 and TRBJ2-3, the full variable domain is EAEVAQSPRYKITEKSQAVAFWCDPISGHATLYWYRQILGQGPELLVQFQDESVVDDSQLPKDRFSAERLKGVDSTLKIQPAELGDSAMYLCASRSQEISTDTQYFGPGTRLTVL.